Listed here are 24 T cell receptor beta chains from one sample, sequenced in a study of blood T cell repertoires in COVID-19. TCRdb's table, derived via immunoSEQ multiplex PCR, lists solely in-frame clones and lacks some. The sample has some 290,000 clones; about four fifths are singletons. Sequences were obtained from peripheral blood. These receptor sequences come from a woman aged 55-69 years with active or convalescent COVID-19.

This clone was detected only a few times. CDR3 in amino acids: CASSPSAGRAADTQYF. DNA for the CDR3: TGTGCCAGCAGCCCTTCAGCGGGGAGGGCGGCAGATACGCAGTATTTT. V and J are TRBV4-2 and TRBJ2-3; 7 bases fit TRBD2. Germline lookup yields CDR1 LGHNA and CDR2 YNFKEQ. With V trimmed by 4 bases and J by 4 bases, 11 bases remained unmatched. This CDR3 region has 16 residues.

The V and J genes are TRBV27 and TRBJ1-6, with TRBD1 matching 8 bases. Trimming at V came to 4 bases and at J to 8 bases, leaving 16 bases not matched to a gene. Germline CDR1 is MNHEY and CDR2 is SMNVEV (reference sequence). The CDR3 is 18 residues long. DNA of the CDR3: TGTGCCAGCAGTTCGAACAAGGCCGGACAGGGAATCCATTCACCCCTCCACTTT. It yields the protein CASSSNKAGQGIHSPLHF.

V is TRBV29-1 and J is TRBJ1-5; D perhaps matches TRBD1 (6 bases). Trimming pared 1 base from V and 3 bases from J, leaving 10 bases between. Germline-derived CDR1 and CDR2 are SQVTM and ANQGSEA. The CDR3 runs to 14 residues. The CDR3 DNA sequence: TGCAGCGTTGAAGGGGGGGGGCCCAATCAGCCCCAGCATTTT. This translates into CSVEGGGPNQPQHF.

This clone was picked up one time. The chain has TRBV5-1 and TRBJ1-3; D unclear. The V and J ends lost 5 bases and 3 bases respectively, with 9 bases between them. The germline V gene encodes CDR1 SGHRS and CDR2 YFSETQ. The CDR3 runs to 13 residues. CDR3 sequence reads: CASSSRVGNTIYF. The CDR3 DNA reads TGCGCCAGCAGTTCACGCGTTGGAAACACCATATATTTT.

The CDR3 reads CASSQQRETQYF. In DNA, the CDR3 is TGTGCCAGCAGCCAACAGCGAGAGACCCAGTACTTC. The chain combines TRBV3-1 (or the pseudogene TRBV3-2) with TRBJ2-5; D is undetermined. Trimming took 2 bases from V and 4 from J, leaving 5 bases between them. Germline assignment: CDR1 LGHDT and CDR2 YNNKEL (reference sequence). The CDR3 extends over 12 amino acids.

This chain connects TRBV7-3 to TRBJ2-3; D perhaps matches TRBD2 (6 bases). The CDR3 is 16 amino acids. V lost 1 base to trimming and J lost 1 base, with 12 bases between them. Germline V CDR1 and CDR2: SGHTA, FQGTGA. DNA of the CDR3: TGTGCCAGCAGCTTAAGAAGCGGGCGGGGCACAGATACGCAGTATTTT. The encoded protein is CASSLRSGRGTDTQYF.

The chain uses TRBV9 and TRBJ2-7; 10 bases are shared with TRBD1. CDR3 length: 15 residues. The germline V gene encodes CDR1 SGDLS and CDR2 YYNGEE. V shed 2 bases, J shed 6 bases, and the junction held 8 bases outside the gene matches. In nucleotides, the CDR3 is TGTGCCAGCAGCGTCGATCCGGGACAGGGGCTCGAGCAGTACTTC. The encoded protein is CASSVDPGQGLEQYF.

This clone was observed a few times. The J gene is TRBJ1-5, the V gene TRBV4-2, with D perhaps matching TRBD1 (5 bases). The germline V and J ends were trimmed by 0 bases and 3 bases, with 9 bases remaining between them. Germline lookup yields CDR1 LGHNA and CDR2 YNFKEQ. This CDR3 spans 15 amino acids. CDR3 protein: CASSQDSGFNQPQHF. In nucleotides, the CDR3 is TGTGCCAGCAGCCAAGATTCAGGGTTCAATCAGCCCCAGCATTTT.

The chain links TRBV7-2 to TRBJ2-3; 14 nucleotides agree with TRBD2. The CDR3 spans 17 residues. Germline values: CDR1 SGHTA, CDR2 FQGNSA. Germline trimming cut 6 bases from V and 0 bases from J; bases unmatched to any gene: 5. The CDR3 DNA reads as TGTGCCAGCAGGCGGACTAGCGGGGGGATTAGCACAGATACGCAGTATTTT. This translates into CASRRTSGGISTDTQYF.

The chain links TRBV28 to TRBJ1-5, with 8 nucleotides matching TRBD1. Germline CDR1 is MDHEN and CDR2 is SYDVKM. The CDR3 consists of 15 residues. J was trimmed by 5 bases and V by 7 bases; bases with no gene match: 10. CDR3 in amino acids: CASNPTGTGDQPQHF. DNA for the CDR3: TGTGCCAGCAATCCCACCGGGACAGGTGATCAGCCCCAGCATTTT. The entire variable domain, with the rest obtained from reference TRBV28 and TRBJ1-5, is as follows: DVKVTQSSRYLVKRTGEKVFLECVQDMDHENMFWYRQDPGLGLRLIYFSYDVKMKEKGDIPEGYSVSREKKERFSLILESASTNQTSMYLCASNPTGTGDQPQHFGDGTRLSIL.

CDR3 in DNA: TGTGCCAGCAGCTTGCCGGGACTTTTAGATACGCAGTATTTT. Residues: CASSLPGLLDTQYF. The V call is TRBV5-6, the J call TRBJ2-3; tentatively, D is TRBD2 (6 bases). The germline CDR1 and CDR2 sequences are SGHDT and YYEEEE. This CDR3 has 14 amino acids. V was clipped by 1 base and J by 5 bases, with 11 bases between them.

V usage is TRBV7-9 and J usage is TRBJ2-5, with 7 bases aligning to TRBD1. Germline V gives CDR1 SEHNR, CDR2 FQNEAQ (reference sequence). This CDR3 spans 14 amino acids. The junction had 10 bases not matched to a gene; V was cut back by 5 bases and J by 7 bases. The CDR3 DNA sequence: TGTGCCAGCAGCCTCGGGACAGCCCACGGGACCCAGTACTTC. This encodes CASSLGTAHGTQYF.

The V gene is TRBV5-1, the J gene TRBJ1-1; 8 bases match TRBD1. Germline lookup yields CDR1 SGHRS and CDR2 YFSETQ. This CDR3 comprises 15 residues. J was trimmed by 0 bases and V by 0 bases; bases with no gene match: 1. The CDR3 nucleotides are TGCGCCAGCAGCTTGGGACAGGGGATGAACACTGAAGCTTTCTTT. It translates to CASSLGQGMNTEAFF.

V is TRBV9 and J is TRBJ1-1; D unclear. V was cut by 4 bases and J by 6 bases, with 10 bases left in between. The CDR3 length is 12 residues. The germline V gene encodes CDR1 SGDLS and CDR2 YYNGEE. CDR3 protein: CASSPRTSEAFF. CDR3 nucleotides: TGTGCCAGCAGCCCCCGGACTTCTGAAGCTTTCTTT.

This chain uses TRBV5-6 with TRBJ1-3; D unclear. The CDR3 has 17 residues. Between the trimmed V and J ends, which lost 3 bases and 2 bases, there was a span of 18 bases. The V gene's germline CDR1 is SGHDT and CDR2 YYEEEE. CDR3 amino acids: CASSWRGRGHTGNTIYF. In nucleotides, the CDR3 is TGTGCCAGCAGCTGGCGCGGTCGCGGGCATACTGGAAACACCATATATTTT.

This clone was seen only once. The chain has TRBV6-6 and TRBJ2-7; possible D gene TRBD1, 6 bases. Looked up from germline, CDR1 is MNHNY and CDR2 is SVGAGI (reference sequence). Trimming took 4 bases from V and 3 from J, leaving 13 bases between them. This CDR3 comprises 14 residues. The CDR3 DNA reads TGTGCCAGCAGTTCTACAGGGTCCCTCTACGAGCAGTACTTC. Protein: CASSSTGSLYEQYF.

The sample holds a few counts of this clone. This chain uses TRBV6-5 with TRBJ1-5; TRBD1 is a possible D gene (5 bases). The germline CDR1 and CDR2 sequences are MNHEY and SVGAGI. CDR3 length: 13 amino acids. Trimming took off 6 bases at V and 3 bases at J, with 9 bases between the two ends. The CDR3 protein is CASRKDNNQPQHF. In nucleotides, the CDR3 is TGTGCCAGCAGAAAGGACAACAATCAGCCCCAGCATTTT.

This clone was seen just once. The V gene is TRBV10-3, the J gene TRBJ2-5; TRBD1 matches at 9 bases. Looked up from germline, CDR1 is ENHRY and CDR2 is SYGVKD. This CDR3 is built from 16 residues. With V trimmed by 7 bases and J by 0 bases, 9 bases remained unmatched. CDR3 in DNA: TGTGCCATCATGAAGGGACAGGGTTTGAACCAAGAGACCCAGTACTTC. Its protein product is CAIMKGQGLNQETQYF.

This CDR3 is CASSGPGLRGNYGYTF. CDR3 nucleotides: TGTGCCAGCAGCGGGCCAGGGCTTAGGGGGAACTATGGCTACACCTTC. The rearrangement joins TRBV9 to TRBJ1-2; D is perhaps TRBD1 (6 bases). The CDR3 has 16 amino acids. Trimming took off 3 bases at V and 2 bases at J, with 17 bases between the two ends. Per germline, CDR1 SGDLS and CDR2 YYNGEE.

The rearrangement uses TRBV19 and TRBJ1-2, with D unclear. Trimming removed 6 bases at V and 5 bases at J, with 22 bases between. The CDR3 is 16 residues long. The germline V gene encodes CDR1 LNHDA and CDR2 SQIVND (reference sequence). In DNA form, the CDR3 reads TGTGCCAGTAGCTTCAACAGCGGGCGGGGATTATATGGCTACACCTTC. Translated: CASSFNSGRGLYGYTF.

The chain couples TRBV7-2 to TRBJ1-1; no reliable D call. The germline V gene encodes CDR1 SGHTA and CDR2 FQGNSA. CDR3 length: 13 amino acids. Trimming shortened V by 4 bases and J by 6 bases, and 12 bases separated the two germline ends. As DNA, the CDR3 is TGTGCCAGCAGCTCCGGCGGGAGCTCTGAAGCTTTCTTT. It translates to CASSSGGSSEAFF.

The rearrangement links TRBV5-6 to TRBJ1-2, with a possible D match to TRBD1 (5 bases). Germline CDR1 reads SGHDT; CDR2 reads YYEEEE. The CDR3 extends over 16 amino acids. Trimming stripped 2 bases from V and 0 bases from J, with 14 bases between. This CDR3 reads CASSFPTADTNYGYTF. The CDR3 DNA reads TGTGCCAGCAGCTTCCCGACAGCCGATACTAACTATGGCTACACCTTC.

The chain carries TRBV7-2 and TRBJ1-6, with a weak D call TRBD1 (6 bases). Germline loops: CDR1 SGHTA, CDR2 FQGNSA. This CDR3 contains 17 residues. V lost 1 base to trimming and J lost 7 bases, with 17 bases between them. In nucleotides, the CDR3 is TGTGCCAGCAGCTTAGTATATGTACAGGGTCGGAATTCACCCCTCCACTTT. Translated, it gives CASSLVYVQGRNSPLHF.

The CDR3 sequence is CASREGTGANEQYF. The CDR3 DNA follows: TGTGCCAGTAGGGAAGGGACAGGGGCCAACGAGCAGTACTTC. The V gene is TRBV19, the J gene TRBJ2-7, with 10 bases matching TRBD1. The ends lost 6 bases at V and 5 bases at J; junction bases unmatched: 7. The CDR3 has 14 residues. Germline V gene lookup returns CDR1 LNHDA and CDR2 SQIVND (reference sequence).